This T cell receptor beta chain was documented in a study of blood T cell repertoires in COVID-19. Whole-study context: Samples taken during acute and convalescent COVID-19 were collected in the United States, Italy and Spain.

Clones were sequenced by immunoSEQ multiplex PCR, and TCRdb holds only the in-frame ones, with some missing. Counted here are about 400,000 clones, approximately 86% occurring once; the ten biggest clones make up more than 2%. Study members were between about 18 and 95 years old and lived in around 24 US regions. V was pared by 4 bases and J by 7 bases, with 26 bases between. Germline lookup yields CDR1 SGDLS and CDR2 YYNGEE. This CDR3 is 17 amino acids long. This TCR was sampled from a woman aged 40 to 50 with acute COVID-19. Sequencing was carried out using PBMCs or T cells enriched from blood (not recorded which). The chain employs TRBV9 and TRBJ1-2, with D possibly matching TRBD1 (6 bases). In nucleotides, the CDR3 is TGTGCCAGCAGCTCCGCGCAGGGGCAGGGAGCTCTGGGTGGCTACACCTTC. Protein sequence: CASSSAQGQGALGGYTF.